Shown below are 8 T cell receptor beta chains from a single sample sequenced in a study of blood T cell repertoires in COVID-19. Repertoires were generated with immunoSEQ multiplex PCR, while TCRdb's copy carries only in-frame clones and drops some. This sample has approximately 260,000 clones, with roughly 85% found just once. Material for sequencing was peripheral blood. Receptors originate from a man in his fifties or sixties who had recovered from COVID-19.

The chain recombines TRBV5-1 with TRBJ1-1; no firm D call. Germline CDR1 and CDR2: SGHRS and YFSETQ. The CDR3 loop spans 14 amino acids. The V and J ends lost 3 bases and 6 bases respectively, with 15 bases between them. The CDR3 nucleotides are TGCGCCAGCAGCTCGGTCGTTTTCGGGGCTGAAGCTTTCTTT. This codes for CASSSVVFGAEAFF.

This rearrangement joins TRBV18 to TRBJ2-1; a possible D gene is TRBD2 (6 bases). The germline gives CDR1 KGHSH, CDR2 LQKENI. The CDR3 loop spans 14 amino acids. Trimming took off 2 bases at V and 4 bases at J, with 9 bases between the two ends. The CDR3 sequence: CASSPSRGYNEQFF. The CDR3 coding sequence is TGTGCCAGCTCACCAAGCCGGGGGTACAATGAGCAGTTCTTC.

V and J are TRBV29-1 and TRBJ1-2; TRBD1 matches 7 bases. V shed 6 bases, J shed 6 bases, and the junction held 10 bases outside the gene matches. Looked up from germline, CDR1 is SQVTM and CDR2 is ANQGSEA. The CDR3 loop spans 13 amino acids. The CDR3 loop reads CSVRSRQGDGYTF. In nucleotides, the CDR3 is TGCAGCGTACGCTCAAGACAGGGAGATGGCTACACCTTC. Full variable domain (remainder filled in from reference TRBV29-1 and TRBJ1-2): SAVISQKPSRDICQRGTSLTIQCQVDSQVTMMFWYRQQPGQSLTLIATANQGSEATYESGFVIDKFPISRPNLTFSTLTVSNMSPEDSSIYLCSVRSRQGDGYTFGSGTRLTVV.

This clone has just a few counts. For the CDR3, the DNA is TGTGCCAGTAGGCGCCGGGGGAACACTGAAGCTTTCTTT. As protein: CASRRRGNTEAFF. The rearrangement joins TRBV19 to TRBJ1-1; D not certain. The germline V and J ends were trimmed by 6 bases and 1 base, with 9 bases remaining between them. The CDR3 is made up of 13 amino acids. CDR1 is LNHDA, CDR2 SQIVND, per germline (reference sequence).

This clone was counted a few times. V gene TRBV2 combines with J gene TRBJ2-1, with 12 bases that match TRBD2. The germline V gene has CDR1 SNHLY and CDR2 FYNNEI. This CDR3 contains 14 residues. J lost 6 bases, V lost 7 bases, and 4 bases had no gene match. The CDR3 is CASIRTSGTNEQFF. The CDR3 DNA sequence: TGTGCCAGCATACGGACTAGCGGGACCAATGAGCAGTTCTTC.

In its sample, this clone was seen many times. The same CDR3 arises from other DNA sequences in this sample as well. The chain joins TRBV7-9 to TRBJ2-5, with D hard to call. Germline V gene data show CDR1 as SEHNR and CDR2 as FQNEAQ (reference sequence). V gave up 5 bases and J gave up 5 bases, with 12 bases separating them. This CDR3 has 13 residues. This CDR3 reads CASSSRGPETQYF. CDR3 in DNA: TGTGCCAGCAGCAGCAGAGGCCCGGAGACCCAGTACTTC. Together with reference TRBV7-9 and TRBJ2-5, the CDR3 gives the full variable domain: DTGVSQNPRHKITKRGQNVTFRCDPISEHNRLYWYRQTLGQGPEFLTYFQNEAQLEKSRLLSDRFSAERPKGSFSTLEIQRTEQGDSAMYLCASSSRGPETQYFGPGTRLLVL.

A single count supports this clone. This sequence joins TRBV6-1 and TRBJ1-6; D perhaps matches TRBD1 (5 bases). Germline CDR1 MNHNS, CDR2 SASEGT. The CDR3 is made up of 14 amino acids. Trimming took off 2 bases at V and 6 bases at J, with 8 bases between the two ends. The CDR3 bases are TGTGCCAGCAGTGAACTAGGGGCTAATTCACCCCTCCACTTT. Its protein is CASSELGANSPLHF.

The chain recombines TRBV5-1 with TRBJ2-3; 9 nucleotides line up with TRBD2. V dropped 3 bases and J dropped 2; count of bases not matched to a gene: 7. Germline CDR1 and CDR2: SGHRS and YFSETQ. This CDR3 has 16 amino acids. CDR3 sequence: CASSWGASGITDTQYF. In nucleotides, the CDR3 is TGCGCCAGCAGCTGGGGCGCTAGCGGGATCACAGATACGCAGTATTTT.